Only a few counts were recorded for the clone carrying this T cell receptor (beta chain). Its matching antigen is unknown. These data originate in a study of T-cell memory formation after mild COVID-19. Study in general: TCR clusters were largely donor specific.

TCRdb used MiXCR to reprocess the 5' RACE reads, holding one entry per CDR3 protein. In the table there are 280,000 or so distinct CDR3 sequences, roughly 8.2% of which are singletons. Trimming stripped 4 bases from V and 0 bases from J, with 11 bases between. Germline CDR1 is SGDLS and CDR2 is YYNGEE. The CDR3 extends over 15 amino acids. Findings and limits, study-wide: Several responding clones turned up in pre-infection memory, indicating that cross-reactive memory may have taken part. While clones contracting from day 15 to 85 were balanced between CD4 and CD8, later expanders leaned CD4+. Clones which contracted sat mainly in CM and EM if CD4+, and in EMRA if CD8+.

The TCR was taken from a man younger than 35 who had mild COVID-19 (a few samples of this study predate the infection). Cell type and time point are not known. The rearrangement links TRBV9 to TRBJ1-3; the D is unclear. The sample consisted of PBMCs or a T cell subset sorted from them (not recorded which). Here the CDR3 DNA reads TGTGCCAGCAGCCCTACCCCAGACTCTGGAAACACCATATATTTT. Its protein is CASSPTPDSGNTIYF.